Following are 14 T cell receptor beta chains from one sample sequenced in a study of blood T cell repertoires in COVID-19. The method was immunoSEQ multiplex PCR; TCRdb's version includes in-frame clones alone and lacks a portion of them. The data hold some 150,000 clones, with over 80% observed a single time. The source material was peripheral blood. These receptors originate from a man aged 50 to 60 who had recovered from COVID-19.

This chain joins TRBV2 and TRBJ1-6; 8 nucleotides match TRBD1. The CDR3 spans 15 residues. J lost 7 bases, V lost 7 bases, and 9 bases had no gene match. In germline, CDR1 is SNHLY, CDR2 FYNNEI. The CDR3 sequence: CASTPRTGNNSPLHF. The CDR3 bases are TGTGCCAGCACGCCGAGGACAGGGAACAATTCACCCCTCCACTTT.

CDR3 in amino acids: CASSLDGASGQNNEQFF. Written as DNA, the CDR3 is TGTGCCAGCAGCTTAGATGGGGCTAGCGGGCAGAACAATGAGCAGTTCTTC. The chain uses TRBV11-3 and TRBJ2-1; 8 positions agree with TRBD2. The length of the CDR3 is 17 residues. Germline assignment: CDR1 SGHNT and CDR2 YENEEA. Losses at the gene ends were 0 bases for V and 5 bases for J; bases not matched to a gene: 9.

V is TRBV6-6 and J is TRBJ1-2, with 7 bases identical to TRBD1. CDR1 is MNHNY, CDR2 SVGAGI, per germline (reference sequence). The CDR3 spans 11 residues. The trim removed 10 bases at V and 5 bases at J, leaving 4 bases unmatched. CDR3 DNA sequence: TGTGCCACCGCGACAGGGTATGGCTACACCTTC. Translated, it gives CATATGYGYTF.

The gene calls are TRBV5-1 and TRBJ2-7; 7 bases map to TRBD1. CDR3 size: 15 residues. J gave up 4 bases and V 4 bases, and 11 bases lay outside the gene matches. Germline assignment: CDR1 SGHRS and CDR2 YFSETQ. The CDR3 reads CASSNIRDSQYEQYF. The CDR3 coding sequence is TGCGCCAGCAGCAATATCCGGGACAGCCAATACGAGCAGTACTTC.

Ten or more counts support this clone. Other DNA sequences within the sample encode an identical CDR3. The chain combines TRBV5-1 with TRBJ2-7; 7 bases are a match to TRBD1. The CDR3 is 14 amino acids. With V trimmed by 1 base and J by 2 bases, 3 bases remained unmatched. Germline CDR1 reads SGHRS; CDR2 reads YFSETQ. DNA for the CDR3: TGCGCCAGCAGCTTGACCGGGACAGCCTACGAGCAGTACTTC. It yields the protein CASSLTGTAYEQYF.

This clone was observed a few times. The chain employs TRBV5-1 and TRBJ2-7, with D possibly being TRBD2 (6 bases). The V gene's germline CDR1 is SGHRS and CDR2 YFSETQ. V lost 4 bases, J lost 4 bases, and 21 bases lay in between. This CDR3 region has 16 residues. Written as DNA, the CDR3 is TGCGCCAGCAGCCGCTGGGAGCGGGCAGAGTTGTACGAGCAGTACTTC. It is translated as CASSRWERAELYEQYF.

The chain combines TRBV10-3 with TRBJ2-7, with 8 bases fitting TRBD1. The CDR3 spans 13 residues. Germline loops: CDR1 ENHRY, CDR2 SYGVKD. The J segment lost 1 base and the V segment lost 8 bases, leaving 4 bases of the junction unmatched. The CDR3 DNA reads as TGTGCCATCGCACAGGGGGTGTCCTACGAGCAGTACTTC. Protein sequence: CAIAQGVSYEQYF.

The V and J genes are TRBV4-2 and TRBJ2-7, with 9 bases identical to TRBD2. Germline assignment: CDR1 LGHNA and CDR2 YNFKEQ. The CDR3 spans 16 residues. Germline trimming cut 0 bases from V and 2 bases from J; bases unmatched to any gene: 5. The CDR3 nucleotides read TGTGCCAGCAGCCAAGACGCAAGCGGGGGGACCTACGAGCAGTACTTC. This sequence encodes CASSQDASGGTYEQYF.

The CDR3 protein is CASSKQGSYEQYF. The CDR3 nucleotides are TGTGCCAGCAGCAAACAGGGTTCCTACGAGCAGTACTTC. This chain connects TRBV6-5 to TRBJ2-7; TRBD1 is a possible D gene (6 bases). Germline V gene data show CDR1 as MNHEY and CDR2 as SVGAGI. The CDR3 contains 13 residues. With 6 bases removed from V and 1 base from J, the gap between germline ends came to 10 bases.

The chain combines TRBV1 with TRBJ2-5; TRBD2, as called in the table, went unchecked against the DNA. TRBV1 is assigned pseudogene status. There are 15 residues in the CDR3. The CDR3 sequence is CTSSLRAGGRKTQYF. The CDR3 region has the DNA TGCACCAGCAGCCTGCGAGCGGGGGGGCGAAAGACCCAGTACTTC.

The rearrangement joins TRBV4-1 to TRBJ2-7, with 10 bases fitting TRBD2. V dropped 0 bases and J dropped 3; count of bases not matched to a gene: 11. The CDR3 is 18 residues long. The germline CDR1 and CDR2 sequences are MGHRA and YSYEKL. As DNA, the CDR3 is TGCGCCAGCAGCCAAGATAGCGGGGGGCGAAGTTCCAACTACGAGCAGTACTTC. Residues: CASSQDSGGRSSNYEQYF.

The rearrangement uses TRBV5-5 and TRBJ2-4, with D possibly matching TRBD1 (6 bases). The germline V gene encodes CDR1 SGHKS and CDR2 YYEKEE (reference sequence). The CDR3 extends over 16 amino acids. The germline V and J ends were trimmed by 4 bases and 2 bases, with 16 bases remaining between them. CDR3: CASSHVGAFSKNIQYF. The DNA of the CDR3 is TGTGCCAGCAGCCACGTGGGGGCTTTCTCCAAAAACATTCAGTACTTC.

The chain has TRBV19 and TRBJ2-2; D perhaps matches TRBD2 (6 bases). V was pared by 5 bases and J by 1 base, with 11 bases between. There are 15 residues in the CDR3. Germline assignment: CDR1 LNHDA and CDR2 SQIVND (reference sequence). The DNA for the CDR3 is TGTGCCAGTAGTGAAGGTAGCGGGAACACCGGGGAGCTGTTTTTT. This codes for CASSEGSGNTGELFF.

V gene TRBV7-2 combines with J gene TRBJ2-5; 10 bases match TRBD2. The CDR3 contains 16 residues. Germline CDR1 SGHTA, CDR2 FQGNSA. The V gene end was trimmed by 1 base and the J gene end by 1 base; junction bases not matched to a gene: 3. For the CDR3, the DNA is TGTGCCAGCAGCTTAGTATCTAGCGGGGGCCAAGAGACCCAGTACTTC. It is translated as CASSLVSSGGQETQYF.